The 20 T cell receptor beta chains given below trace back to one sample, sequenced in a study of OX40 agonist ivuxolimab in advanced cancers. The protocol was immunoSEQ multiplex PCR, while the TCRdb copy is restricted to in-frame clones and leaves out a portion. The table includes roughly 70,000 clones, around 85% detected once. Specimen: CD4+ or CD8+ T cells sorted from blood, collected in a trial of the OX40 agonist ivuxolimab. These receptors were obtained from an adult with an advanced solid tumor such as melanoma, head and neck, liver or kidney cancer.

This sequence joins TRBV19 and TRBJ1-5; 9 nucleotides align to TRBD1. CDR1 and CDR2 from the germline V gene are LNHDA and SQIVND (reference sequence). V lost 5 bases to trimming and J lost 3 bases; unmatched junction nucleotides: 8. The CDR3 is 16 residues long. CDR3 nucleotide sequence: TGTGCCAGTAGTCCATTGGACAGGGGATCCAATCAGCCCCAGCATTTT. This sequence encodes CASSPLDRGSNQPQHF.

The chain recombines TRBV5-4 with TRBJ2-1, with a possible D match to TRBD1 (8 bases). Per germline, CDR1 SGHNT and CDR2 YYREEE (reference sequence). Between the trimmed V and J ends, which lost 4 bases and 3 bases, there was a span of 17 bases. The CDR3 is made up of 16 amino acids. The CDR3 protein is CASSGKQGGDYNEQFF. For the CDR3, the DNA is TGTGCCAGCAGCGGGAAACAGGGGGGGGACTACAATGAGCAGTTCTTC.

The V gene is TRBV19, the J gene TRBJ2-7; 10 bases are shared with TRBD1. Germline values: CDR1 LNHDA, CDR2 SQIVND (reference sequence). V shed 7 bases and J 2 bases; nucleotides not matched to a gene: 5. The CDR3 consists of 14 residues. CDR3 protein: CASMSGQGAYEQYF. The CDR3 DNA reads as TGTGCCAGTATGAGCGGACAGGGGGCCTACGAGCAGTACTTC.

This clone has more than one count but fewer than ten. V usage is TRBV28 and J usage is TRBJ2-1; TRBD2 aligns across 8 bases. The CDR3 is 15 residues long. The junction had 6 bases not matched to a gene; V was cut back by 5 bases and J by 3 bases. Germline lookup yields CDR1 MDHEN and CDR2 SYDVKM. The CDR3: CASSVSGDYYNEQFF. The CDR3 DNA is TGTGCCAGCAGTGTTAGCGGGGACTACTACAATGAGCAGTTCTTC.

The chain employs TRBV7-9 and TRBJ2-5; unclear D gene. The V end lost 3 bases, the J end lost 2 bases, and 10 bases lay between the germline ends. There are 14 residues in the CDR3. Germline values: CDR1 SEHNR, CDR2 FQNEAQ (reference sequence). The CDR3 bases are TGTGCCAGCAGCTTCCTCCTCGGGCAAGAGACCCAGTACTTC. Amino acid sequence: CASSFLLGQETQYF.

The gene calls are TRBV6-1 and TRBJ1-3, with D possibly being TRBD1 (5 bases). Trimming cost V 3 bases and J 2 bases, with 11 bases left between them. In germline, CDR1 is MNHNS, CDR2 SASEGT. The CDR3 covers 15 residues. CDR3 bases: TGTGCCAGCAGTGAGATGCCCAGGGCTGGAAACACCATATATTTT. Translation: CASSEMPRAGNTIYF.

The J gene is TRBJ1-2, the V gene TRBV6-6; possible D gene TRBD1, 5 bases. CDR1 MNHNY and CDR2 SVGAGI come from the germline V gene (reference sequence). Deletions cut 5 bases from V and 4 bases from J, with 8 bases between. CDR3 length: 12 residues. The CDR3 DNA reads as TGTGCCAGCAGTGGGGACGGCTATGGCTACACCTTC. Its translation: CASSGDGYGYTF.

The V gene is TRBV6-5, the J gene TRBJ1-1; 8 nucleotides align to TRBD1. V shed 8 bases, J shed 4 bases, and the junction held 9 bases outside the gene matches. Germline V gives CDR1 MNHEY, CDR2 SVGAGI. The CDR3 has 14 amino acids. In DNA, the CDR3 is TGTGCCAGCTCGAACCGGGACAGGTCCACTGAAGCTTTCTTT. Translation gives CASSNRDRSTEAFF.

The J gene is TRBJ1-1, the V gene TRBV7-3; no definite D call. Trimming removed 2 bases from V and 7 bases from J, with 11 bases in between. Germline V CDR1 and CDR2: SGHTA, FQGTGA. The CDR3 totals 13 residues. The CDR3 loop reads CASSLLTGNEAFF. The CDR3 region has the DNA TGTGCCAGCAGCTTACTTACGGGTAATGAAGCTTTCTTT.

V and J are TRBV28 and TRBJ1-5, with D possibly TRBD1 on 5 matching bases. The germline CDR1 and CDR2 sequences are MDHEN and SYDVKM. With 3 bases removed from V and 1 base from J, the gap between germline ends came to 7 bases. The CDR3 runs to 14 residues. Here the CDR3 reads CASSFQGSNQPQHF. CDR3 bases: TGTGCCAGCAGTTTTCAGGGAAGCAATCAGCCCCAGCATTTT.

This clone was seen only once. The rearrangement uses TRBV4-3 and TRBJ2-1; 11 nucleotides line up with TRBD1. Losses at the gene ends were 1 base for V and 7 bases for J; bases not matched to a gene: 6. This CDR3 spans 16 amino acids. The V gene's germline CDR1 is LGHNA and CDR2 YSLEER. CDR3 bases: TGCGCCAGCAGCCAAGGCCGGGACAGGGGGAGGAATGAGCAGTTCTTC. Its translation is CASSQGRDRGRNEQFF.

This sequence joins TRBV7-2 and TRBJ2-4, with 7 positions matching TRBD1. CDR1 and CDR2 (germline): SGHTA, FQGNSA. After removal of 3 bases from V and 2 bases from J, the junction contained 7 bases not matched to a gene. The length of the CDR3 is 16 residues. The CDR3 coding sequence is TGTGCCAGCAGCTTCTACTCGACAGGGACCAAAAACATTCAGTACTTC. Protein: CASSFYSTGTKNIQYF.

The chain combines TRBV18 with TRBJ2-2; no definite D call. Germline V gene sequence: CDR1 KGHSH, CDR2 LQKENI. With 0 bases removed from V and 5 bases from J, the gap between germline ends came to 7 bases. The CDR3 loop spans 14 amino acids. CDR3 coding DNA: TGTGCCAGCTCACCACCGGTGGTGACCGGGGAGCTGTTTTTT. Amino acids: CASSPPVVTGELFF.

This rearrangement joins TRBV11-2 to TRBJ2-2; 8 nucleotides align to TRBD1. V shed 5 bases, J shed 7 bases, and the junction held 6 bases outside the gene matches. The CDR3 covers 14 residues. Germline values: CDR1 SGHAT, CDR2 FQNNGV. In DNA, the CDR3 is TGTGCCAGCAGCACCAGGGGGCAAATCGGGGAGCTGTTTTTT. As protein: CASSTRGQIGELFF. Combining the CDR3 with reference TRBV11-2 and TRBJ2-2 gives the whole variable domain EAGVAQSPRYKIIEKRQSVAFWCNPISGHATLYWYQQILGQGPKLLIQFQNNGVVDDSQLPKDRFSAERLKGVDSTLKIQPAKLEDSAVYLCASSTRGQIGELFFGEGSRLTVL.

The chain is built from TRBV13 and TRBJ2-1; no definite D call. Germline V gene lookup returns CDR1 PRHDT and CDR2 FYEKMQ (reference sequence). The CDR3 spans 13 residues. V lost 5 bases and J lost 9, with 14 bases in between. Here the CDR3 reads CASSPPFFREQFF. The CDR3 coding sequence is TGTGCCAGCAGCCCCCCCTTTTTCCGTGAGCAGTTCTTC.

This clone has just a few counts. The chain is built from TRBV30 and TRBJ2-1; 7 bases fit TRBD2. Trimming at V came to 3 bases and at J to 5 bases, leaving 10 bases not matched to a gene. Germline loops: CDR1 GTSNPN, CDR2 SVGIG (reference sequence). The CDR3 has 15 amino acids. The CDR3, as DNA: TGTGCCTGGAGCGGCGGGAGAGGGGTAGACAATGAGCAGTTCTTC. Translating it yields CAWSGGRGVDNEQFF.

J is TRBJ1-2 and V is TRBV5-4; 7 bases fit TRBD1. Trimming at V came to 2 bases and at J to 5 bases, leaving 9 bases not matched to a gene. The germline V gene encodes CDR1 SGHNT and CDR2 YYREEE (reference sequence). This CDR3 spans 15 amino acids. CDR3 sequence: CASSFPDRASYGYTF. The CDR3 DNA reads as TGTGCCAGCAGCTTCCCAGACAGGGCTTCATATGGCTACACCTTC. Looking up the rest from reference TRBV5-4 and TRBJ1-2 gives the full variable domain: ETGVTQSPTHLIKTRGQQVTLRCSSQSGHNTVSWYQQALGQGPQFIFQYYREEENGRGNFPPRFSGLQFPNYSSELNVNALELDDSALYLCASSFPDRASYGYTFGSGTRLTVV.

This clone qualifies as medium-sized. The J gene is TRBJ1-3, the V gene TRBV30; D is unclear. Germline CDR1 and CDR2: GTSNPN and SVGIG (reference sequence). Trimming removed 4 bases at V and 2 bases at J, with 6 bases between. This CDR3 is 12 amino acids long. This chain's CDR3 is CAWTPAGNTIYF. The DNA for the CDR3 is TGTGCCTGGACTCCCGCTGGAAACACCATATATTTT.

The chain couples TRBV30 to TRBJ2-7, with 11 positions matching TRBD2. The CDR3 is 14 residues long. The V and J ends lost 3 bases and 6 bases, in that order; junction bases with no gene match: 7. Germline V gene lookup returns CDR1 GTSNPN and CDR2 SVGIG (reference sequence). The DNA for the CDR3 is TGTGCCTGGAGGGTAGCGGGAGGGCGGCCCGAGCAGTACTTC. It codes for CAWRVAGGRPEQYF.

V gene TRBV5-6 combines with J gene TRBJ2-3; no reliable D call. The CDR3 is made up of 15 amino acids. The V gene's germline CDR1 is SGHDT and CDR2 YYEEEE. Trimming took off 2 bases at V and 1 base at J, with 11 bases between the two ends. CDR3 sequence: CASSLRTRGTDTQYF. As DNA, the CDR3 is TGTGCCAGCAGCTTAAGGACGAGAGGCACAGATACGCAGTATTTT. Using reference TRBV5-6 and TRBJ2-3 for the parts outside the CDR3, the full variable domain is DAGVTQSPTHLIKTRGQQVTLRCSPKSGHDTVSWYQQALGQGPQFIFQYYEEEERQRGNFPDRFSGHQFPNYSSELNVNALLLGDSALYLCASSLRTRGTDTQYFGPGTRLTVL.